The 9 T cell receptor beta chains below were found in one sample sequenced in a study of cytomegalovirus exposure and HLA in healthy donors. The PCR contained 60 Vbeta and 13 Jbeta primers. TCRdb's copy holds only in-frame clones and misses some; the assay was immunoSEQ multiplex PCR. This sample has 120,000 or so clones, with about 10% found just once. Specimen: PBMCs. The receptors originated from a woman between 18 and 29 years old in good health and CMV-seropositive.

The rearrangement uses TRBV7-9 and TRBJ1-1; 7 nucleotides agree with TRBD1. Germline V CDR1 and CDR2: SEHNR, FQNEAQ (reference sequence). After removal of 5 bases from V and 5 bases from J, the junction contained 8 bases not matched to a gene. This CDR3 has 14 amino acids. For the CDR3, the DNA is TGTGCCAGCAGCCAACGACAGGGTTGGACTGAAGCTTTCTTT. This gives the protein CASSQRQGWTEAFF. Supplemented by reference TRBV7-9 and TRBJ1-1, the full variable domain reads DTGVSQNPRHKITKRGQNVTFRCDPISEHNRLYWYRQTLGQGPEFLTYFQNEAQLEKSRLLSDRFSAERPKGSFSTLEIQRTEQGDSAMYLCASSQRQGWTEAFFGQGTRLTVV.

This clone has just a few counts. This chain joins TRBV4-1 and TRBJ2-1; 11 nucleotides align to TRBD1. CDR1 and CDR2 (germline): MGHRA, YSYEKL. The ends lost 6 bases at V and 8 bases at J; junction bases unmatched: 9. The CDR3 covers 15 residues. This CDR3 reads CASRATGTGGDEQFF. As DNA, the CDR3 is TGCGCCAGCAGGGCGACCGGGACAGGGGGAGATGAGCAGTTCTTC.

This clone was found once. V is TRBV30 and J is TRBJ2-4, with 9 bases matching TRBD2. The CDR3 has 17 amino acids. Trimming removed 1 base from V and 7 bases from J; junction bases left unmatched: 14. In germline, CDR1 is GTSNPN, CDR2 SVGIG (reference sequence). The CDR3 reads CAWSGQGAGGTRNIQYF. The CDR3 DNA reads TGTGCCTGGAGTGGTCAGGGCGCGGGAGGGACTAGGAACATTCAGTACTTC.

The chain carries TRBV6-5 and TRBJ2-7, with 7 bases that match TRBD2. Germline V gene sequence: CDR1 MNHEY, CDR2 SVGAGI. CDR3 length equals 15 residues. V was clipped by 0 bases and J by 4 bases; unmatched bases: 6. The CDR3 nucleotides are TGTGCCAGCAGTTACTCCGGCGGGAGCGCGTACGAGCAGTACTTC. Encoded protein: CASSYSGGSAYEQYF.

The chain couples TRBV2 to TRBJ2-5; 7 bases agree with TRBD1. CDR3 length: 13 residues. Germline assignment: CDR1 SNHLY and CDR2 FYNNEI. V trimming: 10 bases; J trimming: 5 bases; junction bases outside the gene matches: 10. DNA of the CDR3: TGTGCCATCTTCGGACAGGAACGCGAGACCCAGTACTTC. Its protein product is CAIFGQERETQYF.

In its sample, this clone was seen a few times. The CDR3 region is CASSRTGGGEQFF. The CDR3 nucleotides read TGTGCCAGCAGCCGTACAGGCGGGGGTGAGCAGTTCTTC. This chain connects TRBV7-8 to TRBJ2-1; the match to TRBD2 covers 7 bases. The V segment lost 5 bases and the J segment 9 bases; nucleotides outside the gene matches: 7. The V gene's germline CDR1 is SGHVS and CDR2 FQNEAQ. The CDR3 covers 13 residues.

The rearrangement uses TRBV6-1 and TRBJ1-1; the match to TRBD1 covers 9 bases. CDR3 length equals 15 residues. Germline CDR1 reads MNHNS; CDR2 reads SASEGT. Unmatched junction bases numbered 8, after V lost 4 bases and J lost 5 bases. The CDR3 reads CASSAGTGQRTEAFF. In DNA form, the CDR3 reads TGTGCCAGCAGTGCGGGGACAGGGCAGAGGACTGAAGCTTTCTTT.

This clone was found a few times. V is TRBV4-2 and J is TRBJ2-2, with TRBD2 matching over 10 bases. The V and J ends lost 1 base and 5 bases, in that order; junction bases with no gene match: 13. Germline V CDR1 and CDR2: LGHNA, YNFKEQ. This CDR3 is 19 amino acids long. The CDR3 protein is CASSQAPILAGRGTGELFF. CDR3 nucleotides: TGTGCCAGCAGCCAAGCGCCTATACTAGCGGGAAGGGGGACCGGGGAGCTGTTTTTT.

There are a few counts of this clone. The chain joins TRBV7-3 to TRBJ2-2, with a weak D call TRBD1 (5 bases). The CDR3 is 16 residues long. Germline loops: CDR1 SGHTA, CDR2 FQGTGA. Trimming took 2 bases from V and 2 from J, leaving 12 bases between them. Here the CDR3 reads CASSLQGGANTGELFF. CDR3 bases: TGTGCCAGCAGCTTACAGGGCGGAGCTAACACCGGGGAGCTGTTTTTT. Full variable domain (remainder filled in from reference TRBV7-3 and TRBJ2-2): GAGVSQTPSNKVTEKGKYVELRCDPISGHTALYWYRQSLGQGPEFLIYFQGTGAADDSGLPNDRFFAVRPEGSVSTLKIQRTERGDSAVYLCASSLQGGANTGELFFGEGSRLTVL.